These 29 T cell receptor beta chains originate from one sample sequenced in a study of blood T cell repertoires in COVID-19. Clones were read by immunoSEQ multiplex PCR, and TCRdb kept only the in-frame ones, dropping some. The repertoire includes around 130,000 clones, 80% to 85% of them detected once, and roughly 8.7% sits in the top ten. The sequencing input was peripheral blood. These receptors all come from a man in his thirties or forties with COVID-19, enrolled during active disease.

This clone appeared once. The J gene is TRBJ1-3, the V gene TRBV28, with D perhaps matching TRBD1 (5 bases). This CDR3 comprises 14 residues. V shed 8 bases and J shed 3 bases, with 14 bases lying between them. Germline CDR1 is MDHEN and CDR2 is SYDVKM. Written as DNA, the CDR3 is TGTGCCAGCGGGGCTACGAGGCGTGGAAACACCATATATTTT. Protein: CASGATRRGNTIYF.

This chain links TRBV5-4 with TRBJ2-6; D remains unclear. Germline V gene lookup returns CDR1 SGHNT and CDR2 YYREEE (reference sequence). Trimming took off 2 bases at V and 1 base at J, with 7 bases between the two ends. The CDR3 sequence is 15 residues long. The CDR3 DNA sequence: TGTGCCAGCAGCTTAATAGCTTCTGGGGCCAACGTCCTGACTTTC. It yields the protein CASSLIASGANVLTF.

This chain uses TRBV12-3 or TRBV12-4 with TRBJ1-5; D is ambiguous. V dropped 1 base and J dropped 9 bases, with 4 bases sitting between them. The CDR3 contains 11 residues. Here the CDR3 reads CASSLGGPQHF. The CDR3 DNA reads TGTGCCAGCAGTTTAGGCGGGCCCCAGCATTTT.

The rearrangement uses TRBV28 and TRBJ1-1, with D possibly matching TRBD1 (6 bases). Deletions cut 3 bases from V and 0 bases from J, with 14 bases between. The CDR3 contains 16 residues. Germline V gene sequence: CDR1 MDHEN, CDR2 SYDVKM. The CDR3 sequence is CASSFARGRVNTEAFF. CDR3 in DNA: TGTGCCAGCAGTTTTGCCAGGGGCAGGGTGAACACTGAAGCTTTCTTT.

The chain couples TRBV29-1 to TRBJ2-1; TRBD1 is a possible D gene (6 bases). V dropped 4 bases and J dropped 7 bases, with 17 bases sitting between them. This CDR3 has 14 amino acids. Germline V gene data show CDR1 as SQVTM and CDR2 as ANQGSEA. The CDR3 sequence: CSVALLQGVNEQFF. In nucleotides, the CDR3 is TGCAGCGTTGCCTTGTTACAGGGAGTTAATGAGCAGTTCTTC.

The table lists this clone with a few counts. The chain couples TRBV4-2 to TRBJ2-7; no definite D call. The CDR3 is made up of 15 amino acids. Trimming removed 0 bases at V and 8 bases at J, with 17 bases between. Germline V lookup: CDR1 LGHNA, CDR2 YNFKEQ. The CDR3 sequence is CASSQDRRSNTKQYF. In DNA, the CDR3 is TGTGCCAGCAGCCAAGATAGACGGTCGAACACTAAGCAGTACTTC.

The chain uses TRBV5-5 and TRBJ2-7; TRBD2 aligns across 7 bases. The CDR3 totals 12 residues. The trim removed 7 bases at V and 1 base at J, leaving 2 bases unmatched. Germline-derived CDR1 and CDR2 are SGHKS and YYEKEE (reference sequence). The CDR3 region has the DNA TGTGCCAGCGGAGCGGGGTCCTACGAGCAGTACTTC. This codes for CASGAGSYEQYF.

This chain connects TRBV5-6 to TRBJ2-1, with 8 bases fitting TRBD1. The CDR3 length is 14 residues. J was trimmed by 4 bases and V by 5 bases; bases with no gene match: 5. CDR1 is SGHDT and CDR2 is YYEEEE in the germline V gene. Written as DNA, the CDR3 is TGTGCCAGCAGACGGACAGGGTCTTACAATGAGCAGTTCTTC. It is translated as CASRRTGSYNEQFF.

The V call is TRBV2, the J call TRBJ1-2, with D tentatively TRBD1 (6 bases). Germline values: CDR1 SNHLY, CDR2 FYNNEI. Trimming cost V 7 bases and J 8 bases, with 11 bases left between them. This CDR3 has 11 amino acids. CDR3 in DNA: TGTGCCAGCACCGCAGGGGACGGCTACACCTTC. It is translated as CASTAGDGYTF.

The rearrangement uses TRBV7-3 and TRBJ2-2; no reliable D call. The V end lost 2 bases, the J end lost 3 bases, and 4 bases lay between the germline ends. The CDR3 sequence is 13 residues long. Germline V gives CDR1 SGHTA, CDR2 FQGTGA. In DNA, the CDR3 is TGTGCCAGCAGCTTATTAGACACCGGGGAGCTGTTTTTT. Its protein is CASSLLDTGELFF.

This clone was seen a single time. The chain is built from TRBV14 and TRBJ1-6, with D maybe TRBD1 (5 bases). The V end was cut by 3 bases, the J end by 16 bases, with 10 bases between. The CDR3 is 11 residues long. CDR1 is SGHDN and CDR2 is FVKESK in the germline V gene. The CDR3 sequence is CASSQGPSLHF. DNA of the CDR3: TGTGCCAGCAGCCAGGGGCCCTCGCTCCACTTT.

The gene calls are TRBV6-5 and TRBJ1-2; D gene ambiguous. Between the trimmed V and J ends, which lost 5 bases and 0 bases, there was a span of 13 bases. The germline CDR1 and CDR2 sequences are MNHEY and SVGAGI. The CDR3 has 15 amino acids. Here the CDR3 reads CASSRETGTNYGYTF. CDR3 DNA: TGTGCCAGCAGTCGCGAAACCGGGACTAACTATGGCTACACCTTC.

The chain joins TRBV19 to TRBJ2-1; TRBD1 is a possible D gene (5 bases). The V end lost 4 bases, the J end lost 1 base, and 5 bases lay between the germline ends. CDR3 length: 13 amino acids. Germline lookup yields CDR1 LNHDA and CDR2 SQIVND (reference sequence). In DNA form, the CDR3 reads TGTGCCAGTAGTAAGGGGTCCTACAATGAGCAGTTCTTC. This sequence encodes CASSKGSYNEQFF. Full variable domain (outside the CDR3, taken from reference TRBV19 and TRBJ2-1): DGGITQSPKYLFRKEGQNVTLSCEQNLNHDAMYWYRQDPGQGLRLIYYSQIVNDFQKGDIAEGYSVSREKKESFPLTVTSAQKNPTAFYLCASSKGSYNEQFFGPGTRLTVL.

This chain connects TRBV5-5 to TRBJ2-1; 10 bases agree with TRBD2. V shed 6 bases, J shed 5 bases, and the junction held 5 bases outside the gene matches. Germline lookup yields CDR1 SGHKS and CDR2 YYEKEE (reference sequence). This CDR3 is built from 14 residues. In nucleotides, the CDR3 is TGTGCCAGCATCCGGAGCGGGAGGGACAATGAGCAGTTCTTC. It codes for CASIRSGRDNEQFF.

The CDR3 nucleotides read TGCAGCGTTGCCCACTACTCCTACAATGAGCAGTTCTTC. Protein: CSVAHYSYNEQFF. The chain is built from TRBV29-1 and TRBJ2-1; D is ambiguous. Between the trimmed V and J ends, which lost 4 bases and 0 bases, there was a span of 7 bases. CDR3 size: 13 residues. Germline lookup yields CDR1 SQVTM and CDR2 ANQGSEA.

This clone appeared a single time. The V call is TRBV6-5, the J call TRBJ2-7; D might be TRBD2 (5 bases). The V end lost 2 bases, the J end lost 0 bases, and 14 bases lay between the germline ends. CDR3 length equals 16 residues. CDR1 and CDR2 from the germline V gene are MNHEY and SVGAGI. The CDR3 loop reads CASSYQSSWSSYEQYF. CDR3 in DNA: TGTGCCAGCAGTTACCAGTCTAGCTGGAGCTCCTACGAGCAGTACTTC.

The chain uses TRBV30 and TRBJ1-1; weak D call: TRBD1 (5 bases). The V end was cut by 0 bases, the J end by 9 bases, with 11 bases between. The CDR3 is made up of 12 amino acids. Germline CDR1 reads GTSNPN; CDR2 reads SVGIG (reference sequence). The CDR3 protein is CAWSVEEGKAFF. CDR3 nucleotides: TGTGCCTGGAGTGTTGAGGAGGGGAAAGCTTTCTTT.

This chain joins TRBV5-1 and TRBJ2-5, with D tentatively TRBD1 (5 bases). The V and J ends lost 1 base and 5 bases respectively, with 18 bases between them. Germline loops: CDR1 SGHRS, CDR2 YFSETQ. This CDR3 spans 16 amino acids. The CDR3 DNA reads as TGCGCCAGCAGCTTGTTCATACCAAGGGGCTGGGAGACCCAGTACTTC. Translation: CASSLFIPRGWETQYF.

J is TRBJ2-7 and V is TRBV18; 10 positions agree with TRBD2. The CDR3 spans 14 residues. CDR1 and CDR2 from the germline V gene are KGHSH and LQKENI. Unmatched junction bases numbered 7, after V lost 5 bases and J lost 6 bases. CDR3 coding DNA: TGTGCCAGCTCAAGAGCGGGAGGGCCCGCCGAGCAGTACTTC. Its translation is CASSRAGGPAEQYF.

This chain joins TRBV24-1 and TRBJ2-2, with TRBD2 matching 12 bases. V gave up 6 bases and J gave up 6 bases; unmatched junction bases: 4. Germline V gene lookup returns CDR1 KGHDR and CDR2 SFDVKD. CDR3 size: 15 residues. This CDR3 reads CATSLASGRAGELFF. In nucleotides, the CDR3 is TGTGCCACCAGTCTCGCTAGCGGGAGGGCCGGGGAGCTGTTTTTT.

The CDR3 DNA sequence: TGTGCCAGTAGTATTTGGGTCGGACAGGGGATGGGTCAGCCCCAGCATTTT. This gives the protein CASSIWVGQGMGQPQHF. V and J are TRBV19 and TRBJ1-5, with 9 nucleotides matching TRBD1. Germline loops: CDR1 LNHDA, CDR2 SQIVND (reference sequence). With V trimmed by 3 bases and J by 6 bases, 12 bases remained unmatched. This CDR3 is 17 amino acids long.

CDR3 nucleotide sequence: TGTGCCAGCAGCTTCGCTGGGGAGGACACTGAAGCTTTCTTT. This codes for CASSFAGEDTEAFF. The rearrangement joins TRBV11-2 to TRBJ1-1; D gene unclear. V lost 3 bases and J lost 3, with 11 bases in between. In germline, CDR1 is SGHAT, CDR2 FQNNGV. This CDR3 spans 14 amino acids.

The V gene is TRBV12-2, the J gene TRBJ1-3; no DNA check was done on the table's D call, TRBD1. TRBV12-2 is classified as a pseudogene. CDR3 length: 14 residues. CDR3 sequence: CASRTGGSGNTIYF. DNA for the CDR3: TGTGCAAGTAGGACAGGGGGCTCTGGAAACACCATATATTTT.

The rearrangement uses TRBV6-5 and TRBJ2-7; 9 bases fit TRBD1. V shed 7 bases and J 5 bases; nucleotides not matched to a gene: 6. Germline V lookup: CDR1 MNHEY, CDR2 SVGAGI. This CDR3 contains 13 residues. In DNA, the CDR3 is TGTGCCAGCAACAAACGGACAGGGGACGAGCAGTACTTC. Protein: CASNKRTGDEQYF.

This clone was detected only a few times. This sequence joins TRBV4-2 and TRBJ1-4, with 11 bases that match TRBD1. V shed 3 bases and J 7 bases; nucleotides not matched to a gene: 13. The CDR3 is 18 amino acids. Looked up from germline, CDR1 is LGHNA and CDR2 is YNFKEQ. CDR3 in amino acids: CASSHPRTGGAFGEKLFF. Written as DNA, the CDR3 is TGTGCCAGCAGCCACCCCAGGACAGGGGGCGCCTTCGGTGAAAAACTGTTTTTT.

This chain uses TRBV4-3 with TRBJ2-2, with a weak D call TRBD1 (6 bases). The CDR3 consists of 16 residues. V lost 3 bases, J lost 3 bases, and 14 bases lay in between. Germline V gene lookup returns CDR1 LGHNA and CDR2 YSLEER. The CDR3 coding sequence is TGCGCCAGCAGCCAGGACCGGACAGCCCACACCGGGGAGCTGTTTTTT. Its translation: CASSQDRTAHTGELFF.

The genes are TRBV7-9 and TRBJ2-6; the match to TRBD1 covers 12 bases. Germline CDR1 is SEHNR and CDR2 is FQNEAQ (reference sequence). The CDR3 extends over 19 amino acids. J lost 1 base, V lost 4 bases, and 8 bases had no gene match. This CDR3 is CASSSYPGQGASGANVLTF. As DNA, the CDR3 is TGTGCCAGCAGCTCCTACCCGGGACAGGGGGCGTCTGGGGCCAACGTCCTGACTTTC.

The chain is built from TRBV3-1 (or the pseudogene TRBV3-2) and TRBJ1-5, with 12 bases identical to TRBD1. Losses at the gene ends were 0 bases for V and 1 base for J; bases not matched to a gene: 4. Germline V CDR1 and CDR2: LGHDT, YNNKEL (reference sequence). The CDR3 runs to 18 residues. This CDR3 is CASSQDLGTGGSNQPQHF. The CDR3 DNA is TGTGCCAGCAGCCAAGATCTAGGGACAGGGGGCAGCAATCAGCCCCAGCATTTT.

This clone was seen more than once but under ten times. Written as DNA, the CDR3 is TGCGCCAGCAGCGAGGGACAGCGAGAAAAACTGTTTTTT. Residues: CASSEGQREKLFF. The chain links TRBV5-1 to TRBJ1-4; TRBD1 aligns across 7 bases. Trimming removed 4 bases from V and 8 bases from J; junction bases left unmatched: 5. The germline CDR1 and CDR2 sequences are SGHRS and YFSETQ. The CDR3 length is 13 residues.